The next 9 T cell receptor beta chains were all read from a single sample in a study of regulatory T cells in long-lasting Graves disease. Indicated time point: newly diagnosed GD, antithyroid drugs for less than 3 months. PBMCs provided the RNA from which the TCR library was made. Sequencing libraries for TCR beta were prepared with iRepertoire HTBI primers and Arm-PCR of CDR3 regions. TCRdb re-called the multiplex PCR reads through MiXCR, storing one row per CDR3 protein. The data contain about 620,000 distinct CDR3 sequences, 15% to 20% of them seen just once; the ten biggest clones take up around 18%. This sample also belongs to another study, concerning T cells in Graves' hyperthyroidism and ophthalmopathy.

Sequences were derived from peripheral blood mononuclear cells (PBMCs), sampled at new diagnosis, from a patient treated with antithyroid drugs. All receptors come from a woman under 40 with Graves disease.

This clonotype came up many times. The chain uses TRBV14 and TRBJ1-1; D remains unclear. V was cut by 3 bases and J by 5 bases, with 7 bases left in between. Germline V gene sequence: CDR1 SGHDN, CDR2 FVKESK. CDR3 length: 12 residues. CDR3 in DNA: TGTGCCAGCAGCCAGCACCGGACTGAAGCTTTCTTT. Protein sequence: CASSQHRTEAFF.

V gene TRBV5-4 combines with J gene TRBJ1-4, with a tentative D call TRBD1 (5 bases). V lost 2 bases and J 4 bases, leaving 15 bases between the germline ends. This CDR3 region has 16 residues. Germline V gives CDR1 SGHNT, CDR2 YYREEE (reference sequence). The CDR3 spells CASSFGGDRSNEKLFF. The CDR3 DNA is TGTGCCAGCAGCTTCGGGGGAGATCGAAGTAATGAAAAACTGTTTTTT.

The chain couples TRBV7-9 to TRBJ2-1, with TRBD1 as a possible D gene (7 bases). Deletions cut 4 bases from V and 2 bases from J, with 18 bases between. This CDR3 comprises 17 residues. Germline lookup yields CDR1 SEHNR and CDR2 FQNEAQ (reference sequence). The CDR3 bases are TGTGCCAGCAGCTCGACAGGGAGAGGCGGGACCTACAATGAGCAGTTCTTC. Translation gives CASSSTGRGGTYNEQFF.

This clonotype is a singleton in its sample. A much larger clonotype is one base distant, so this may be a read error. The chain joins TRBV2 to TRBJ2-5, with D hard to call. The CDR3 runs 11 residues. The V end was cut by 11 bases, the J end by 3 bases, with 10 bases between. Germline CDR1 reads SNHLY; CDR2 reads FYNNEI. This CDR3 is CAGGPEETQYF. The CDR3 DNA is TGTGCCGGCGGCCCGGAAGAGACCCAGTACTTC.

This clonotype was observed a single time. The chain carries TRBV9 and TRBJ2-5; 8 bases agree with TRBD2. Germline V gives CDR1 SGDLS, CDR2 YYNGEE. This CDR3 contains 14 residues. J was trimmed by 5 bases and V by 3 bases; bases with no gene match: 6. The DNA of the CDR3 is TGTGCCAGCAGCGCCGGGACTAGGGTGGAGACCCAGTACTTC. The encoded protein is CASSAGTRVETQYF.

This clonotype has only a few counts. The CDR3: CASSLEESDYGYTF. The CDR3 DNA follows: TGTGCCAGCAGCTTAGAAGAGTCAGACTATGGCTACACCTTC. The rearrangement links TRBV7-8 to TRBJ1-2, with D uncertain. The CDR3 loop spans 14 amino acids. CDR1 is SGHVS and CDR2 is FQNEAQ in the germline V gene. Trimming stripped 1 base from V and 3 bases from J, with 9 bases between.

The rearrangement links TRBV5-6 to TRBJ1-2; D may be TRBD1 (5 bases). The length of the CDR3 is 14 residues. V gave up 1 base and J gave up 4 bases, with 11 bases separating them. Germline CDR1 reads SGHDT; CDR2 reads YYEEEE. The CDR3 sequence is CASSLTGTRYGYTF. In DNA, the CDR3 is TGTGCCAGCAGCTTGACCGGGACCCGCTATGGCTACACCTTC.

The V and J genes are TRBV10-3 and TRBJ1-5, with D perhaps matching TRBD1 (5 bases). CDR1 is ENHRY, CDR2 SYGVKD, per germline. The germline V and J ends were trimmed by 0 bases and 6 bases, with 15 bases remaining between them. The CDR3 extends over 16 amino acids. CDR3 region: CAISESTGGVGQPQHF. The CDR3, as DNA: TGTGCCATCAGTGAGTCGACCGGGGGAGTGGGTCAGCCCCAGCATTTT.

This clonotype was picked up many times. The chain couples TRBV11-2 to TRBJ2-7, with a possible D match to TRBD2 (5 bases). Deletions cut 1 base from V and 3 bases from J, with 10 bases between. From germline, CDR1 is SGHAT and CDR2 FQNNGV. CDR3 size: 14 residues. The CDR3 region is CASSLGAGIYEQYF. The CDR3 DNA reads TGTGCCAGCAGCTTAGGGGCGGGCATCTACGAGCAGTACTTC.